The rows below give T cell receptor beta chains drawn from one sample of a study of T-cell memory formation after mild COVID-19. TCRdb processed the 5' RACE reads anew with MiXCR; each CDR3 protein has one entry. The data show 350,000 to 400,000 distinct CDR3 sequences, approximately 15% seen once. The sequencing sample was made of PBMCs or a T cell subset sorted from them (not recorded which). The receptors derive from a man aged 18 to 29 who had mild COVID-19 (a few samples of this study predate the infection). Cell type and time point are not known. The CDR3 runs from the conserved cysteine through the conserved F or W. Fields, in order: V gene, clone size, J gene, D gene, CDR3 protein, CDR3 DNA. D genes are given only for firm matches. Part of the rows lack a size; the others show once, few, many or a class for expanded clones.

TRBV11-2	few	TRBJ2-2	NA	CASSLDPPGMAGELFF	TGTGCCAGCAGCTTAGATCCGCCAGGGATGGCCGGGGAGCTGTTTTTT
TRBV12-3/TRBV12-4	many	TRBJ1-3	TRBD1	CASSRGSSGNTIYF	TGTGCCAGCAGCAGGGGGTCCTCTGGAAACACCATATATTTT
TRBV24-1	NA	TRBJ2-5	NA	CATSDSWGPLRETQYF	TGTGCCACCAGTGATTCCTGGGGTCCCCTTAGAGAGACCCAGTACTTC
TRBV10-3	NA	TRBJ2-5	NA	CAISDYATIQETQYF	TGTGCCATCAGTGATTACGCAACTATCCAAGAGACCCAGTACTTC
TRBV28	NA	TRBJ1-6	TRBD1	CASSDRGYNSPLHF	TGTGCCAGCAGCGACAGGGGCTATAATTCACCCCTCCACTTT
TRBV4-1	few	TRBJ2-5	NA	CASSQTDGGAGETQYF	TGCGCCAGCAGCCAGACGGACGGGGGCGCCGGGGAGACCCAGTACTTC
TRBV20-1	few	TRBJ2-2	TRBD2	CSARDPRGTNTGELFF	TGCAGTGCTAGAGACCCGCGGGGGACGAACACCGGGGAGCTGTTTTTT
TRBV4-2	NA	TRBJ1-2	NA	CATSTPPGTVNYGYTF	TGTGCCACCTCGACTCCCCCCGGGACGGTCAACTATGGCTACACCTTC
TRBV19	many	TRBJ2-1	TRBD2	CASSGLAGSYNEQFF	TGTGCCAGTAGTGGGCTAGCGGGCTCCTACAATGAGCAGTTCTTC
TRBV28	few	TRBJ1-3	NA	CASKDRRRGNTIYF	TGTGCCAGCAAGGACAGACGTCGAGGAAACACCATATATTTT
TRBV11-2	NA	TRBJ1-1	NA	CASRAVGDRNTEAFF	TGTGCCAGCAGAGCGGTGGGAGACAGGAACACTGAAGCTTTCTTT